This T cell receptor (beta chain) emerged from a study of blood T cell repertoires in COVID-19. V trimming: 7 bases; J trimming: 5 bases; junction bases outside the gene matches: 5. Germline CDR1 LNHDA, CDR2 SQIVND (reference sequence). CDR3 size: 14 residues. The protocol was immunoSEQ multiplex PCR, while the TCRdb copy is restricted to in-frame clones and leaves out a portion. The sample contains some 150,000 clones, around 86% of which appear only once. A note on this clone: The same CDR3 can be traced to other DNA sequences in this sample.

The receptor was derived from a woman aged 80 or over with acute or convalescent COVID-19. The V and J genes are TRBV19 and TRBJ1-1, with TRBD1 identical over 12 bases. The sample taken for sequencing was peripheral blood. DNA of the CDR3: TGTGCCAGTACCCGGGACAGGGGGCGAACTGAAGCTTTCTTT. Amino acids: CASTRDRGRTEAFF. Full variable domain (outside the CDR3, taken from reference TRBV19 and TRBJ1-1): DGGITQSPKYLFRKEGQNVTLSCEQNLNHDAMYWYRQDPGQGLRLIYYSQIVNDFQKGDIAEGYSVSREKKESFPLTVTSAQKNPTAFYLCASTRDRGRTEAFFGQGTRLTVV.